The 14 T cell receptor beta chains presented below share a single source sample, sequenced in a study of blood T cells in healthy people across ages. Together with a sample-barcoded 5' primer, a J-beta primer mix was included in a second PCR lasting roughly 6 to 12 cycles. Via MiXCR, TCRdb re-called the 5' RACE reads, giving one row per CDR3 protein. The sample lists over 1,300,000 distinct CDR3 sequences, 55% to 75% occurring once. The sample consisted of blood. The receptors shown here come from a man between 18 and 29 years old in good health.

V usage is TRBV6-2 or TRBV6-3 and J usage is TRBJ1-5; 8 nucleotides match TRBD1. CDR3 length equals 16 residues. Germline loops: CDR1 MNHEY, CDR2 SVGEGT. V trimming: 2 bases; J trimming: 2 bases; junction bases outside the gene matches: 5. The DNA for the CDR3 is TGTGCCAGCAGTTACCGGACAGGGTTTGGCAATCAGCCCCAGCATTTT. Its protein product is CASSYRTGFGNQPQHF.

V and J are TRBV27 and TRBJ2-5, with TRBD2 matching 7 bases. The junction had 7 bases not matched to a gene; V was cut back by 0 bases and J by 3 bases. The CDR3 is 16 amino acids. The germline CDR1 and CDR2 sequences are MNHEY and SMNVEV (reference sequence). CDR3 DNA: TGTGCCAGCAGTTTATCGGTCGGACTAGGTAAAGAGACCCAGTACTTC. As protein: CASSLSVGLGKETQYF.

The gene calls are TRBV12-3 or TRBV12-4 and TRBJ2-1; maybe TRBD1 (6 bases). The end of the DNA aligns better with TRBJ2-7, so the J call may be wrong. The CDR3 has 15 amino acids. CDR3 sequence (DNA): TGTGCCAGCAGTCGTGCCGGGACACAGTACAATGAGCAGTACTTC. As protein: CASSRAGTQYNEQYF.

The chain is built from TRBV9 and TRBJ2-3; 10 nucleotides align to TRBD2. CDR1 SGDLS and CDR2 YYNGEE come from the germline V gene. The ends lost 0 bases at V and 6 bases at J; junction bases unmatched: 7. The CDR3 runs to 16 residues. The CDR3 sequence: CASSVGTSGVGDTQYF. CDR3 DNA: TGTGCCAGCAGCGTAGGTACTAGCGGGGTAGGCGATACGCAGTATTTT.

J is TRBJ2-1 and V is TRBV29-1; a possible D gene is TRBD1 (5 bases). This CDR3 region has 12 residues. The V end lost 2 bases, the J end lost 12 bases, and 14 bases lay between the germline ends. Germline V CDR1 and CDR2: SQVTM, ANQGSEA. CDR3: CSVERGRLRQFF. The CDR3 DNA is TGCAGCGTTGAAAGGGGAAGACTGAGGCAGTTCTTC.

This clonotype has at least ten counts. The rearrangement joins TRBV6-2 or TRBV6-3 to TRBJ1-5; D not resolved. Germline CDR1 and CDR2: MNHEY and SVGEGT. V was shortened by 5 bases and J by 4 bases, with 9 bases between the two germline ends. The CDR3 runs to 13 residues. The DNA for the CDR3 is TGTGCCAGCAGTGGAACAGCGAATCAGCCCCAGCATTTT. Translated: CASSGTANQPQHF.

DNA for the CDR3: TGTGCCAGCAGCTACAGGGGGCCCGCTAGTTCTGGGGCCAACGTCCTGACTTTC. Its protein is CASSYRGPASSGANVLTF. The chain has TRBV7-2 and TRBJ2-6, with 9 bases aligning to TRBD1. This CDR3 comprises 18 residues. The germline gives CDR1 SGHTA, CDR2 FQGNSA. J was trimmed by 1 base and V by 4 bases; bases with no gene match: 8.

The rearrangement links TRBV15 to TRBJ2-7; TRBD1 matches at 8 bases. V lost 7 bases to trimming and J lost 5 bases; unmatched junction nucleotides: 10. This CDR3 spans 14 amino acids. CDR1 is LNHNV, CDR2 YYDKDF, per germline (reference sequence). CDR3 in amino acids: CATKEVTGVDEQYF. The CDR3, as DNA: TGTGCCACCAAGGAGGTGACAGGGGTCGACGAGCAGTACTTC.

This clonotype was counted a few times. The CDR3 sequence: CAISESPGTGQETQYF. CDR3 sequence (DNA): TGTGCCATCAGTGAGTCACCAGGAACAGGGCAGGAGACCCAGTACTTC. The chain couples TRBV10-3 to TRBJ2-7; TRBD1 might be the D (6 bases). The J call could be wrong; TRBJ2-5 is a better fit for the DNA end. The CDR3 totals 16 residues. Per germline, CDR1 ENHRY and CDR2 SYGVKD.

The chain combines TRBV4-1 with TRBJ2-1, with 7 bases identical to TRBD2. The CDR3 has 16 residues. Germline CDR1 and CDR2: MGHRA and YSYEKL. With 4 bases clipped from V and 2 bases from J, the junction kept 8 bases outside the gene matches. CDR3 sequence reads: CASSRAGTNTYNEQFF. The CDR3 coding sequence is TGCGCCAGCAGCCGGGCCGGGACTAACACCTACAATGAGCAGTTCTTC.

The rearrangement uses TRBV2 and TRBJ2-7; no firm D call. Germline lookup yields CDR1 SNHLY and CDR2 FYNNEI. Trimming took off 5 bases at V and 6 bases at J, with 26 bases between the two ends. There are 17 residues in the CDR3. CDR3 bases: TGTGCCAGCAGTCCCCTCGGTGAGGTAGACCTCCGGACCGAGCAGTACTTC. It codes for CASSPLGEVDLRTEQYF.

CDR3 residues: CSVDELATNEKLFF. The CDR3 bases are TGCAGCGTTGATGAGCTTGCAACTAATGAAAAACTGTTTTTT. The chain employs TRBV29-1 and TRBJ1-4; D call uncertain. The CDR3 sequence is 14 residues long. Trimming pared 3 bases from V and 0 bases from J, leaving 8 bases between. Germline lookup yields CDR1 SQVTM and CDR2 ANQGSEA.

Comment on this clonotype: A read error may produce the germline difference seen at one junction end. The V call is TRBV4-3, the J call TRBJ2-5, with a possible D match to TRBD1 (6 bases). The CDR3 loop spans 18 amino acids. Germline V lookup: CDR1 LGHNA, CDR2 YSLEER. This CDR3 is CASSQLGGTRVWQGTQYF. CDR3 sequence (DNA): TGCGCCAGCAGCCAACTAGGGGGTACGCGGGTGTGGCAAGGGACCCAGTACTTC.

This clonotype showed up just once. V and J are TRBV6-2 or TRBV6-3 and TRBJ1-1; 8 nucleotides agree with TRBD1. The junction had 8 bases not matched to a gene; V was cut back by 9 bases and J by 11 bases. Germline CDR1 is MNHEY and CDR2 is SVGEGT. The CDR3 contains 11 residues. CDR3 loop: CASVSTGEAFF. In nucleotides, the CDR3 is TGTGCCAGTGTATCGACAGGGGAGGCTTTCTTT.